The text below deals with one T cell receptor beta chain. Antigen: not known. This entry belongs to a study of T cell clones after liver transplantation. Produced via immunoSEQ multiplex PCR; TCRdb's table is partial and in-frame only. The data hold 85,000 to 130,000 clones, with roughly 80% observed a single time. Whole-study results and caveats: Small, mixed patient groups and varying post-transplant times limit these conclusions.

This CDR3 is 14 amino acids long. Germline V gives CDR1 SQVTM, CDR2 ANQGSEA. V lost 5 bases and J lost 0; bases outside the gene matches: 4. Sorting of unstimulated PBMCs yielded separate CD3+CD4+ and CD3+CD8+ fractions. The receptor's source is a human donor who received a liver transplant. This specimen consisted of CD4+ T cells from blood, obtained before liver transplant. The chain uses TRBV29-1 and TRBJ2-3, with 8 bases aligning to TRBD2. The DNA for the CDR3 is TGCAGCGTTCCGGGAGGGCCGAGCACAGATACGCAGTATTTT. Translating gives CSVPGGPSTDTQYF.